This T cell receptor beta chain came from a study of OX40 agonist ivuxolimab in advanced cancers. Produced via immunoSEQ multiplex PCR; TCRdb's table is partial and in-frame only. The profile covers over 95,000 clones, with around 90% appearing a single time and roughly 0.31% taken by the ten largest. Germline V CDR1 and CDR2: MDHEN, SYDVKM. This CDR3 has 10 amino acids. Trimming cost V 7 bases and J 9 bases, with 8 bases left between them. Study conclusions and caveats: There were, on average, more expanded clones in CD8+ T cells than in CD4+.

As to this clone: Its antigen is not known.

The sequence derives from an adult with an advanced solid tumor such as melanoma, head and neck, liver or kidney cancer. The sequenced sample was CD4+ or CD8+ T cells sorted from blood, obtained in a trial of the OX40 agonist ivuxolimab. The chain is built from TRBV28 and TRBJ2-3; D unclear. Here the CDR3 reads CASKAGTQYF. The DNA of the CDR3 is TGTGCCAGCAAGGCAGGAACGCAGTATTTT.